One sample yielded the 23 T cell receptor beta chains listed below, sequenced in a study of blood T cell repertoires in COVID-19. TCRdb keeps only in-frame clones here, not all; method: immunoSEQ multiplex PCR. Of tens of thousands of clones in the sample, 87% were seen once. Sample: peripheral blood. The receptors were sampled from a woman aged 45 to 65 with acute or convalescent COVID-19.

The chain has TRBV4-2 and TRBJ2-3; TRBD2 matches 9 bases. The CDR3 loop spans 18 amino acids. Per germline, CDR1 LGHNA and CDR2 YNFKEQ. V lost 2 bases and J lost 9; bases outside the gene matches: 18. The CDR3 reads CASSQPSAERGATGTQYF. CDR3 sequence (DNA): TGTGCCAGCAGCCAACCGTCGGCGGAGCGGGGGGCGACTGGAACGCAGTATTTT.

This rearrangement joins TRBV5-1 to TRBJ2-6; TRBD1 is a possible D gene (5 bases). CDR3 length: 16 amino acids. V lost 2 bases and J lost 3, with 12 bases in between. Germline V gene sequence: CDR1 SGHRS, CDR2 YFSETQ. The CDR3 nucleotides read TGCGCCAGCAGCTTAAGTAGGGGCGGTGGGGCCAACGTCCTGACTTTC. It encodes CASSLSRGGGANVLTF.

The V and J genes are TRBV5-1 and TRBJ1-6; 8 positions agree with TRBD1. This CDR3 region has 15 residues. V lost 2 bases and J lost 6; bases outside the gene matches: 4. CDR1 SGHRS and CDR2 YFSETQ come from the germline V gene. DNA for the CDR3: TGCGCCAGCAGCTTACAAGGACAGGGTAATTCACCCCTCCACTTT. Translated: CASSLQGQGNSPLHF.

The chain is built from TRBV28 and TRBJ2-1, with TRBD2 matching over 13 bases. The germline V gene has CDR1 MDHEN and CDR2 SYDVKM. With V trimmed by 8 bases and J by 9 bases, 10 bases remained unmatched. This CDR3 has 15 residues. The DNA for the CDR3 is TGTGCCAGCTCCGTTGGACTAGCGGGAGTAGGTGAGCAGTTCTTC. Protein product: CASSVGLAGVGEQFF. The full variable domain, its missing parts supplied by reference TRBV28 and TRBJ2-1, is DVKVTQSSRYLVKRTGEKVFLECVQDMDHENMFWYRQDPGLGLRLIYFSYDVKMKEKGDIPEGYSVSREKKERFSLILESASTNQTSMYLCASSVGLAGVGEQFFGPGTRLTVL.

The chain uses TRBV4-2 and TRBJ1-4, with 7 bases aligning to TRBD1. Trimming cost V 4 bases and J 4 bases; bases outside gene matches: 9. Looked up from germline, CDR1 is LGHNA and CDR2 is YNFKEQ. The CDR3 runs 16 residues. CDR3 residues: CASSPEGNRGNEKLFF. CDR3 sequence (DNA): TGTGCCAGCAGCCCGGAGGGGAACAGGGGTAATGAAAAACTGTTTTTT.

V gene TRBV30 combines with J gene TRBJ1-3; D gene unclear. CDR1 and CDR2 from the germline V gene are GTSNPN and SVGIG (reference sequence). V dropped 1 base and J dropped 0 bases, with 10 bases sitting between them. This CDR3 has 15 amino acids. The CDR3 coding sequence is TGTGCCTGGAGTGCCCAGATCAGCTCTGGAAACACCATATATTTT. Protein product: CAWSAQISSGNTIYF.

The chain uses TRBV5-6 and TRBJ2-7; D is perhaps TRBD2 (5 bases). The length of the CDR3 is 12 residues. V dropped 3 bases and J dropped 7 bases, with 11 bases sitting between them. From germline, CDR1 is SGHDT and CDR2 YYEEEE. The CDR3 region has the DNA TGTGCCAGCAGCTATGGAGGTCGGGAGCAGTACTTC. It translates to CASSYGGREQYF.

The chain couples TRBV10-3 to TRBJ1-4; 7 positions match TRBD1. This CDR3 comprises 16 residues. Germline loops: CDR1 ENHRY, CDR2 SYGVKD. J gave up 7 bases and V 2 bases, and 10 bases lay outside the gene matches. The CDR3 DNA is TGTGCCATCAGTGAGCGAGGAACAGGGGTTGGTGAAAAACTGTTTTTT. The encoded protein is CAISERGTGVGEKLFF.

V and J are TRBV15 and TRBJ1-1; D may be TRBD1 (5 bases). This CDR3 is 13 amino acids long. The V and J ends lost 0 bases and 7 bases respectively, with 9 bases between them. CDR1 and CDR2 from the germline V gene are LNHNV and YYDKDF (reference sequence). Here the CDR3 DNA reads TGTGCCACCAGCAGAGATTCGGGGGTTGAAGCTTTCTTT. The encoded protein is CATSRDSGVEAFF.

The chain carries TRBV9 and TRBJ2-1, with 9 nucleotides matching TRBD1. The CDR3 runs 15 residues. Losses at the gene ends were 2 bases for V and 1 base for J; bases not matched to a gene: 1. Germline V gene lookup returns CDR1 SGDLS and CDR2 YYNGEE. The CDR3 coding sequence is TGTGCCAGCAGCGTGGGACAGGGATCCTACAATGAGCAGTTCTTC. Amino acid sequence: CASSVGQGSYNEQFF.

The chain is built from TRBV5-1 and TRBJ2-3; D is uncertain. The ends were cut back, 1 base at V and 0 bases at J, with 9 bases in the middle. Per germline, CDR1 SGHRS and CDR2 YFSETQ. The CDR3 length is 15 residues. The CDR3 bases are TGCGCCAGCAGCTTGTCGGGTACTAGCACAGATACGCAGTATTTT. This codes for CASSLSGTSTDTQYF.

This clone has just a few counts. This chain joins TRBV4-3 and TRBJ1-4; 7 bases line up with TRBD1. The CDR3 sequence is 15 residues long. From germline, CDR1 is LGHNA and CDR2 YSLEER. V shed 0 bases and J 11 bases; nucleotides not matched to a gene: 9. CDR3 nucleotide sequence: TGCGCCAGCAGCCAAGATCAGGGGGTGAAAGGGAAACTGTTTTTT. It encodes CASSQDQGVKGKLFF.

The chain recombines TRBV5-1 with TRBJ2-3, with D possibly being TRBD1 (5 bases). CDR1 and CDR2 (germline): SGHRS, YFSETQ. V was trimmed by 0 bases and J by 2 bases, leaving 16 bases between them. The CDR3 has 17 amino acids. This chain's CDR3 is CASSLETDIRSTDTQYF. CDR3 nucleotides: TGCGCCAGCAGCTTGGAAACGGACATCCGATCCACAGATACGCAGTATTTT. The variable domain in full, with the rest retrieved from reference TRBV5-1 and TRBJ2-3, is KAGVTQTPRYLIKTRGQQVTLSCSPISGHRSVSWYQQTPGQGLQFLFEYFSETQRNKGNFPGRFSGRQFSNSRSEMNVSTLELGDSALYLCASSLETDIRSTDTQYFGPGTRLTVL.

In DNA, the CDR3 is TGTGCCAGCAGCCAAAGGGGTAACACCATATATTTT. Protein product: CASSQRGNTIYF. V is TRBV3-1 (or the pseudogene TRBV3-2) and J is TRBJ1-3; perhaps TRBD1 as D (5 bases). The CDR3 has 12 amino acids. Germline CDR1 is LGHDT and CDR2 is YNNKEL (reference sequence). Trimming pared 2 bases from V and 7 bases from J, leaving 6 bases between.

The chain combines TRBV4-3 with TRBJ2-1, with D perhaps matching TRBD1 (5 bases). The CDR3 is 14 amino acids. Trimming removed 2 bases from V and 4 bases from J, with 9 bases in between. CDR1 and CDR2 (germline): LGHNA, YSLEER. CDR3 protein: CASSQQGSYNEQFF. The CDR3 DNA is TGCGCCAGCAGCCAACAGGGTTCTTACAATGAGCAGTTCTTC.

This clone was counted between two and nine times. The CDR3 DNA is TGTGCCAGTAGTATCAGGGGGCAGGACGAGCAGTACTTC. It encodes CASSIRGQDEQYF. The V call is TRBV19, the J call TRBJ2-7; TRBD1 agrees at 8 bases. J lost 5 bases, V lost 3 bases, and 3 bases had no gene match. Germline CDR1 and CDR2: LNHDA and SQIVND (reference sequence). The length of the CDR3 is 13 residues.

The sample holds a few counts of this clone. The CDR3 here is CASSTRGAGYGYTF. For the CDR3, the DNA is TGTGCCAGCAGTACACGGGGGGCGGGCTATGGCTACACCTTC. This chain connects TRBV6-5 to TRBJ1-2; D is perhaps TRBD1 (6 bases). Germline lookup yields CDR1 MNHEY and CDR2 SVGAGI. The CDR3 totals 14 residues. The germline V and J ends were trimmed by 5 bases and 4 bases, with 14 bases remaining between them.

The rearrangement uses TRBV2 and TRBJ1-4, with TRBD1 matching over 7 bases. Germline CDR1 and CDR2: SNHLY and FYNNEI. Germline trimming cut 4 bases from V and 7 bases from J; bases unmatched to any gene: 3. The length of the CDR3 is 13 residues. CDR3 coding DNA: TGTGCCAGCAGTGCAGGGGGGAGTGAAAAACTGTTTTTT. Translated: CASSAGGSEKLFF.

The chain uses TRBV4-1 and TRBJ1-1, with D possibly matching TRBD1 (5 bases). Looked up from germline, CDR1 is MGHRA and CDR2 is YSYEKL. Between the trimmed V and J ends, which lost 2 bases and 3 bases, there was a span of 7 bases. This CDR3 has 13 residues. The CDR3 is CASSQQGYTEAFF. DNA for the CDR3: TGCGCCAGCAGCCAACAGGGCTACACTGAAGCTTTCTTT.

The table lists this clone with a count of one. Other DNA variants within this sample encode the same CDR3. The CDR3 here is CASSPGGRGYTF. CDR3 in DNA: TGTGCCAGCAGTCCAGGGGGCAGGGGCTACACCTTC. J is TRBJ1-2 and V is TRBV3-1 (or the pseudogene TRBV3-2), with TRBD1 identical over 8 bases. This CDR3 is 12 amino acids long. The germline V gene has CDR1 LGHDT and CDR2 YNNKEL (reference sequence). Unmatched junction bases numbered 5, after V lost 6 bases and J lost 8 bases.

V and J are TRBV28 and TRBJ1-2, with 7 positions matching TRBD1. Trimming took 3 bases from V and 2 from J; bases not matched to a gene: 6. Germline loops: CDR1 MDHEN, CDR2 SYDVKM. The CDR3 sequence is 15 residues long. The CDR3 coding sequence is TGTGCCAGCAGTTTTTTCTCGGGACAGAACTATGGCTACACCTTC. It is translated as CASSFFSGQNYGYTF.

This clone was recorded once. As DNA, the CDR3 is TGTGCCAGCAGCTTAATCCAGGGGGCGATCCCCTATGGCTACACCTTC. Protein product: CASSLIQGAIPYGYTF. The rearrangement joins TRBV7-9 to TRBJ1-2; 8 bases match TRBD1. Per germline, CDR1 SEHNR and CDR2 FQNEAQ (reference sequence). The CDR3 totals 16 residues. V trimming: 2 bases; J trimming: 4 bases; junction bases outside the gene matches: 9. The whole variable domain, remainder taken from reference TRBV7-9 and TRBJ1-2, is DTGVSQNPRHKITKRGQNVTFRCDPISEHNRLYWYRQTLGQGPEFLTYFQNEAQLEKSRLLSDRFSAERPKGSFSTLEIQRTEQGDSAMYLCASSLIQGAIPYGYTFGSGTRLTVV.

The DNA of the CDR3 is TGTGCCAGCTCAGCCTCGCGACAGATCAACACTGAAGCTTTCTTT. It is translated as CASSASRQINTEAFF. The rearrangement joins TRBV18 to TRBJ1-1; D might be TRBD1 (5 bases). V gave up 5 bases and J gave up 2 bases, with 15 bases separating them. Germline CDR1 reads KGHSH; CDR2 reads LQKENI. The length of the CDR3 is 15 residues. The whole variable domain, remainder taken from reference TRBV18 and TRBJ1-1, is NAGVMQNPRHLVRRRGQEARLRCSPMKGHSHVYWYRQLPEEGLKFMVYLQKENIIDESGMPKERFSAEFPKEGPSILRIQQVVRGDSAAYFCASSASRQINTEAFFGQGTRLTVV.